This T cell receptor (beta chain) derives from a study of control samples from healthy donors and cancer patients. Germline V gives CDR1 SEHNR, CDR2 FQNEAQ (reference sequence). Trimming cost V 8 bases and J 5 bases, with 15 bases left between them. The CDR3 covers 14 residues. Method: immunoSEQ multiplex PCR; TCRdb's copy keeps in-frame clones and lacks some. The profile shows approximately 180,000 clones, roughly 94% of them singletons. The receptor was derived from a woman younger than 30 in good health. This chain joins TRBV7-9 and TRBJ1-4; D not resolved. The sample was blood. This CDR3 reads CASARAGKNEKLFF. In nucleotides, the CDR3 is TGTGCCAGCGCCCGGGCCGGAAAGAATGAAAAACTGTTTTTT.